Listed below are T cell receptor beta chains from one sample, sequenced in a study of T cells in Graves' hyperthyroidism and ophthalmopathy. TCRdb redid the calling of the multiplex PCR reads with MiXCR, one entry per CDR3 protein. This sample has approximately 400,000 distinct CDR3 sequences, with around 15% found just once. The sequenced sample consisted of blood. The receptors here all came from a man aged 50 or older with Graves' ophthalmopathy. Both conserved end residues are part of each CDR3. Each record gives: CDR3 protein, J gene, V gene.

CSAGHRVNTGELFF | TRBJ2-2 | TRBV20-1
CANPFRGLLRPLHF | TRBJ1-6 | TRBV28
CASRVAGGRSDTQYF | TRBJ2-3 | TRBV6-1
CASSMFPRGGEQYF | TRBJ2-7 | TRBV19
CSARGGDSYEQYF | TRBJ2-7 | TRBV20-1
CSARVLRSASDYYEQYF | TRBJ2-7 | TRBV20-1
CASSFGAGAHNEQFF | TRBJ2-1 | TRBV5-1
CASSETGPSYEQYF | TRBJ2-7 | TRBV2
CSVMSTSGTYEQYF | TRBJ2-7 | TRBV29-1
CSATGQLMNTEAFF | TRBJ1-1 | TRBV29-1
CASSPTLQPNEKLFF | TRBJ1-4 | TRBV18
CASLPGFTYEQYF | TRBJ2-7 | TRBV2
CSAKKAGAYTGELFF | TRBJ2-2 | TRBV20-1
CAISVGTVNTEAFF | TRBJ1-1 | TRBV10-3
CASSLGTGRPTEAFF | TRBJ1-1 | TRBV5-1
CASSLEMVSNYGYTF | TRBJ1-2 | TRBV5-1
CASSLGQGERDTQYF | TRBJ2-3 | TRBV27
CASSQDTRYYGYTF | TRBJ1-2 | TRBV4-2
CASRKGGVSTDTQYF | TRBJ2-3 | TRBV3-1
CASSLSGVGETQYF | TRBJ2-5 | TRBV12-3/TRBV12-4
CASRGKPLQGGNQPQHF | TRBJ1-5 | TRBV6-1
CASSVRVSGHEQYF | TRBJ2-7 | TRBV9
CSTGASGSLGEQFF | TRBJ2-1 | TRBV20-1
CASSQQILNTEAFF | TRBJ1-1 | TRBV3-1
CASSWGGSYEQYF | TRBJ2-7 | TRBV12-3/TRBV12-4
CSVEDRALGAFF | TRBJ1-1 | TRBV29-1
CASSFVGELFF | TRBJ2-2 | TRBV28
CASSFPVNYGYTF | TRBJ1-2 | TRBV12-3/TRBV12-4
CASSPDRVEAFF | TRBJ1-1 | TRBV13
CASSFQGRGTEAFF | TRBJ1-1 | TRBV12-3/TRBV12-4
CASSLSRGHSGANVLTF | TRBJ2-6 | TRBV7-9
CASSRSGSYNEQFF | TRBJ2-1 | TRBV7-8
CASSQSGGGSTEAFF | TRBJ1-1 | TRBV3-1
CASSLRLTNNEQFF | TRBJ2-1 | TRBV7-2
CASSLGTGEKLFF | TRBJ1-4 | TRBV19
CASSPSGLAGGGIGQFF | TRBJ2-1 | TRBV28
CSARDPAAGAKNNEQFF | TRBJ2-1 | TRBV20-1
CASSGGLAGNTGELFF | TRBJ2-2 | TRBV11-3
CASSQEHHSGQNTEAFF | TRBJ1-1 | TRBV3-1
CSARVDWEAFF | TRBJ1-1 | TRBV20-1
CASIRAGGVEETQYF | TRBJ2-5 | TRBV6-1
CASSFAGSGYEQYF | TRBJ2-7 | TRBV27
CSARRTVRSNQPQHF | TRBJ1-5 | TRBV20-1
CAWSYLSGDEQYF | TRBJ2-7 | TRBV30
CASSGSSGKSYNEQFF | TRBJ2-1 | TRBV2
CSVVISGTSTDTQYF | TRBJ2-3 | TRBV29-1
CASSLRTDPNSPLHF | TRBJ1-6 | TRBV11-2
CASSQGKGWTTEAFF | TRBJ1-1 | TRBV3-1
CASSTGTASGYQHF | TRBJ1-5 | TRBV19
CASSEGLAPYTDTQYF | TRBJ2-3 | TRBV2
CAWSVPSGRDNEQFF | TRBJ2-1 | TRBV30
CASSLKVTNNEQFF | TRBJ2-1 | TRBV18
CASSEYRDNTEAFF | TRBJ1-1 | TRBV25-1
CASSLSPGLEGIVAQYF | TRBJ2-5 | TRBV28